A single sample is the source of the 21 T cell receptor beta chains below, sequenced in a study of post-analysis software for immune sequencing data. Study-wide findings and caveats: Five or six TRBV segments were significantly more frequent in patients than in controls. TRBV5-6, TRBV5-1 and TRBV20-1 were among these segments.

Every TCR beta cDNA library bore unique molecular identifiers. TCRdb reprocessed the PCR reads with MiXCR, giving one entry per CDR3 protein. Of hundreds of thousands of distinct CDR3 sequences listed, around 40% are singletons. For these receptors, no antigen is known. Sequencing was performed on blood. The origin of the receptors is a girl under 18 with multiple sclerosis.

The chain joins TRBV20-1 to TRBJ2-7, with 7 bases matching TRBD1. Losses at the gene ends were 4 bases for V and 0 bases for J; bases not matched to a gene: 6. The CDR3 loop spans 14 amino acids. Germline CDR1 DFQATT, CDR2 SNEGSKA (reference sequence). The CDR3 is CSAIRQGNSYEQYF. CDR3 nucleotides: TGCAGTGCTATAAGACAGGGTAACTCCTACGAGCAGTACTTC.

The chain links TRBV9 to TRBJ2-1, with 9 bases aligning to TRBD2. After removal of 4 bases from V and 2 bases from J, the junction contained 7 bases not matched to a gene. The germline V gene encodes CDR1 SGDLS and CDR2 YYNGEE. The CDR3 loop spans 16 amino acids. CDR3 sequence (DNA): TGTGCCAGCAGCCCCCTAGCGGGATCTCCCTACAATGAGCAGTTCTTC. It yields the protein CASSPLAGSPYNEQFF.

This clonotype was seen a handful of times. The chain recombines TRBV4-1 with TRBJ2-6; either TRBD1 or TRBD2 may supply D (5 bases each). Deletions cut 4 bases from V and 1 base from J, with 20 bases between. The CDR3 has 19 amino acids. Germline CDR1 reads MGHRA; CDR2 reads YSYEKL. This CDR3 reads CASSPSGRQGASGANVLTF. The CDR3 DNA reads TGCGCCAGCAGCCCGAGTGGTAGGCAGGGAGCGTCTGGGGCCAACGTCCTGACTTTC.

The rearrangement uses TRBV29-1 and TRBJ1-1; TRBD1 matches at 8 bases. Germline V lookup: CDR1 SQVTM, CDR2 ANQGSEA. The CDR3 covers 14 residues. Trimming cost V 3 bases and J 0 bases; bases outside gene matches: 3. CDR3 coding DNA: TGCAGCGTTGATAAGGGACAGGTGAACACTGAAGCTTTCTTT. Translated, it gives CSVDKGQVNTEAFF.

Only a few counts were recorded for this clonotype. The J gene is TRBJ2-3, the V gene TRBV20-1; no definite D call. The V end was cut by 1 base, the J end by 6 bases, with 11 bases between. The CDR3 has 13 residues. CDR1 is DFQATT and CDR2 is SNEGSKA in the germline V gene (reference sequence). CDR3 DNA sequence: TGCAGTGCTAGAGTCCTAGGAATGGATACGCAGTATTTT. It codes for CSARVLGMDTQYF.

This sequence joins TRBV3-1 and TRBJ2-5, with 10 bases matching TRBD1. V lost 5 bases to trimming and J lost 11 bases; unmatched junction nucleotides: 11. CDR3 size: 14 residues. CDR1 and CDR2 (germline): LGHDT, YNNKEL (reference sequence). The CDR3 bases are TGTGCCAGCAGCGAAGGGACAGGGGTCTACAAGCAGTACTTC. Amino acid sequence: CASSEGTGVYKQYF.

In its sample, this clonotype was seen a few times. The chain combines TRBV20-1 with TRBJ2-7; 8 bases are shared with TRBD1. V lost 5 bases and J lost 5; bases outside the gene matches: 8. Germline V gene sequence: CDR1 DFQATT, CDR2 SNEGSKA (reference sequence). CDR3 size: 13 residues. DNA of the CDR3: TGCAGTGCTGGTTCCGACAGGGGAAACGAGCAGTACTTC. Translation gives CSAGSDRGNEQYF.

A word on this clonotype: A read error may produce the germline difference seen at one junction end. The V call is TRBV28, the J call TRBJ2-5; 7 bases line up with TRBD1. CDR1 MDHEN and CDR2 SYDVKM come from the germline V gene. The CDR3 runs 14 residues. The CDR3, as DNA: TGTGTCAGCAGTTCAGGGGGTTATGAAGAGACCCAGTACTTC. Its translation is CVSSSGGYEETQYF.

The rearrangement links TRBV6-4 to TRBJ2-1, with D uncertain. Trimming shortened V by 3 bases and J by 2 bases, and 5 bases separated the two germline ends. Germline V gives CDR1 MRHNA, CDR2 SNTAGT. The CDR3 contains 13 residues. CDR3 residues: CASSESTYNEQFF. CDR3 DNA sequence: TGTGCCAGCAGTGAAAGTACCTACAATGAGCAGTTCTTC.

The chain has TRBV28 and TRBJ2-6, with TRBD1 identical over 10 bases. This CDR3 has 16 residues. Germline V gene lookup returns CDR1 MDHEN and CDR2 SYDVKM. V lost 6 bases, J lost 3 bases, and 5 bases stayed unmatched. The CDR3 here is CASRTGGGDGANVLTF. As DNA, the CDR3 is TGTGCCAGCAGGACAGGGGGCGGGGATGGGGCCAACGTCCTGACTTTC.

Details on this clonotype: A read error may account for a junction end that differs from germline. The chain employs TRBV15 and TRBJ2-3; unclear D gene. CDR1 is LNHNV and CDR2 is YYDKDF in the germline V gene (reference sequence). The CDR3 has 12 amino acids. Here the CDR3 reads CATSSRTDAQYF. DNA of the CDR3: TGTGCCACCAGCAGCAGAACAGATGCGCAGTATTTT. The variable domain in full, completed from reference TRBV15 and TRBJ2-3, reads DAMVIQNPRYQVTQFGKPVTLSCSQTLNHNVMYWYQQKSSQAPKLLFHYYDKDFNNEADTPDNFQSRRPNTSFCFLDIRSPGLGDTAMYLCATSSRTDAQYFGPGTRLTVL.

This clonotype was recorded a few times. The rearrangement uses TRBV2 and TRBJ2-7; 7 bases align to TRBD1. In germline, CDR1 is SNHLY, CDR2 FYNNEI. This CDR3 is built from 15 residues. V lost 6 bases to trimming and J lost 1 base; unmatched junction nucleotides: 9. The CDR3 DNA sequence: TGTGCCAGCAGAGAGAGGGGGCTCGTGTCCTACGAGCAGTACTTC. It is translated as CASRERGLVSYEQYF. Full variable domain (missing parts from reference TRBV2 and TRBJ2-7): EPEVTQTPSHQVTQMGQEVILRCVPISNHLYFYWYRQILGQKVEFLVSFYNNEISEKSEIFDDQFSVERPDGSNFTLKIRSTKLEDSAMYFCASRERGLVSYEQYFGPGTRLTVT.

This clonotype was seen just once. The chain employs TRBV20-1 and TRBJ2-7; D remains unclear. The CDR3 has 13 amino acids. Germline V lookup: CDR1 DFQATT, CDR2 SNEGSKA (reference sequence). The germline V and J ends were trimmed by 6 bases and 7 bases, with 19 bases remaining between them. Written as DNA, the CDR3 is TGCAGTGCCGCTGATGACCCAAACAATGAGCAGTACTTC. This gives the protein CSAADDPNNEQYF.

V usage is TRBV28 and J usage is TRBJ1-5; D remains unclear. Trimming removed 5 bases from V and 2 bases from J, with 10 bases in between. CDR1 is MDHEN, CDR2 SYDVKM, per germline. This CDR3 has 14 amino acids. This chain's CDR3 is CASSLALGNQPQHF. CDR3 DNA sequence: TGTGCCAGCAGTCTAGCCCTGGGCAATCAGCCCCAGCATTTT.

J is TRBJ1-4 and V is TRBV5-1; D is ambiguous. CDR1 is SGHRS, CDR2 YFSETQ, per germline. The CDR3 sequence is 14 residues long. V was clipped by 0 bases and J by 5 bases, with 8 bases between them. CDR3 nucleotides: TGCGCCAGCAGCTTGGGTAGCTCGAATGAAAAACTGTTTTTT. Protein: CASSLGSSNEKLFF. The whole variable domain, remainder taken from reference TRBV5-1 and TRBJ1-4, is KAGVTQTPRYLIKTRGQQVTLSCSPISGHRSVSWYQQTPGQGLQFLFEYFSETQRNKGNFPGRFSGRQFSNSRSEMNVSTLELGDSALYLCASSLGSSNEKLFFGSGTQLSVL.

This clonotype has a handful of counts. The chain recombines TRBV12-3 or TRBV12-4 with TRBJ1-4; D perhaps matches TRBD1 (5 bases). The CDR3 length is 14 residues. V gave up 5 bases and J gave up 5 bases, with 12 bases separating them. The CDR3 reads CASSKGTVNEKLFF. The CDR3 nucleotides are TGTGCCAGCAGTAAAGGGACGGTGAATGAAAAACTGTTTTTT.

CDR3 region: CSARVVTGDSYNEQFF. CDR3 DNA sequence: TGCAGTGCTAGAGTGGTTACGGGAGACTCCTACAATGAGCAGTTCTTC. The V call is TRBV20-1, the J call TRBJ2-1, with D perhaps matching TRBD2 (6 bases). V lost 1 base to trimming and J lost 0 bases, with 13 bases between them. This CDR3 has 16 residues. The germline CDR1 and CDR2 sequences are DFQATT and SNEGSKA (reference sequence).

This clonotype was found a few times. The chain links TRBV27 to TRBJ2-5; 13 bases agree with TRBD2. Matching the DNA end better, TRBJ2-7 makes the J call doubtful. The germline V gene has CDR1 MNHEY and CDR2 SMNVEV (reference sequence). CDR3 size: 13 residues. The CDR3 is CASRRTSGSEQYF. CDR3 DNA sequence: TGTGCCAGCAGGCGGACTAGCGGGAGCGAGCAGTACTTC.

V is TRBV20-1 and J is TRBJ1-5; D gene ambiguous. The CDR3 totals 15 residues. Trimming took off 1 base at V and 0 bases at J, with 10 bases between the two ends. CDR1 and CDR2 from the germline V gene are DFQATT and SNEGSKA (reference sequence). This CDR3 is CSARGLRHSNQPQHF. The CDR3 coding sequence is TGCAGTGCTAGAGGACTGCGGCATAGCAATCAGCCCCAGCATTTT.

The V gene is TRBV4-2, the J gene TRBJ2-7; a possible D gene is TRBD2 (6 bases). This CDR3 has 15 residues. V lost 0 bases and J 2 bases, leaving 11 bases between the germline ends. CDR1 and CDR2 (germline): LGHNA, YNFKEQ. For the CDR3, the DNA is TGTGCCAGCAGCCAAGAGCGGGCGGGACCCTACGAGCAGTACTTC. Encoded protein: CASSQERAGPYEQYF.

Notes on this clonotype: Given a much more abundant clone one base away, this may be a read error. The chain employs TRBV5-5 and TRBJ2-7; the D is unclear. V lost 1 base to trimming and J lost 5 bases, with 10 bases between them. CDR1 SGHKS and CDR2 YYEKEE come from the germline V gene (reference sequence). The CDR3 spans 13 residues. The CDR3 region has the DNA TGTGCCAGCAGCTTGTCGGGCGCCCACGAGCAGTACTTC. Amino acids: CASSLSGAHEQYF.